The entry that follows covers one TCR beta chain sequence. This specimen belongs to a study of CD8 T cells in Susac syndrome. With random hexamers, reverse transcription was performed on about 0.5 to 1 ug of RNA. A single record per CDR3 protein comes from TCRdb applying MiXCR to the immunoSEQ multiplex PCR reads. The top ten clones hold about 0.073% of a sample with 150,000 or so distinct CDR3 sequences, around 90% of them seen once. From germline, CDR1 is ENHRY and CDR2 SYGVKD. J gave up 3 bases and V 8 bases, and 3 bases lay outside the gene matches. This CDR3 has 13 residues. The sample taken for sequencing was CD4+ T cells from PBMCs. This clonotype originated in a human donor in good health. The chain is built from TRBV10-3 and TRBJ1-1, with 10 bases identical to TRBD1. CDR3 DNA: TGTGCCATCGGAGGACAGGGGGACACTGAAGCTTTCTTT. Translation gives CAIGGQGDTEAFF.